The 23 T cell receptor beta chains below come from one sample, sequenced in a study of blood T cell repertoires in COVID-19. Produced via immunoSEQ multiplex PCR; TCRdb's table is partial and in-frame only. The sample has 150,000 to 200,000 clones; about 90% are singletons. The sequenced sample consisted of PBMCs or T cells enriched from blood (not recorded which). These TCRs come from a woman between 18 and 29 years old who had recovered from COVID-19.

This chain links TRBV2 with TRBJ1-1; the D is unclear. Germline CDR1 is SNHLY and CDR2 is FYNNEI. The CDR3 has 15 amino acids. Trimming left V 3 bases short and J 3 bases short, with 14 bases between. The chain's CDR3 is CASSEFREKDTEAFF. The CDR3 DNA is TGTGCCAGCAGTGAGTTCCGGGAGAAGGACACTGAAGCTTTCTTT.

In its sample, this clone was seen once. The rearrangement uses TRBV27 and TRBJ1-3, with 8 bases lining up with TRBD1. The germline V gene encodes CDR1 MNHEY and CDR2 SMNVEV (reference sequence). Trimming cost V 1 base and J 8 bases; bases outside gene matches: 4. The CDR3 consists of 14 residues. DNA of the CDR3: TGTGCCAGCAGTTTATACGGACAGGGACACACCATATATTTT. Protein sequence: CASSLYGQGHTIYF.

The rearrangement uses TRBV4-3 and TRBJ2-3; D perhaps matches TRBD2 (5 bases). Trimming took 0 bases from V and 3 from J, leaving 10 bases between them. The CDR3 has 15 residues. Germline values: CDR1 LGHNA, CDR2 YSLEER. In DNA form, the CDR3 reads TGCGCCAGCAGCCAAGATTATCGGGGTACAGATACGCAGTATTTT. This translates into CASSQDYRGTDTQYF.

The table lists this clone with a count of one. The chain couples TRBV24-1 to TRBJ1-2; D perhaps matches TRBD1 (5 bases). The CDR3 is 15 amino acids. Germline V gene data show CDR1 as KGHDR and CDR2 as SFDVKD. The V end lost 4 bases, the J end lost 4 bases, and 15 bases lay between the germline ends. CDR3 residues: CATSDPSTETYGYTF. CDR3 bases: TGTGCCACCAGTGACCCTTCGACAGAAACCTATGGCTACACCTTC.

This chain uses TRBV3-1 (or the pseudogene TRBV3-2) with TRBJ2-7, with unresolved D. In germline, CDR1 is LGHDT, CDR2 YNNKEL (reference sequence). Trimming removed 1 base at V and 3 bases at J, with 10 bases between. The CDR3 runs to 14 residues. The CDR3 sequence: CASSQGPTGYEQYF. CDR3 DNA: TGTGCCAGCAGCCAAGGGCCCACGGGCTACGAGCAGTACTTC.

This clone was recorded only once. The V and J genes are TRBV7-9 and TRBJ2-3; 10 positions agree with TRBD1. CDR3 length: 16 residues. Trimming took 0 bases from V and 6 from J; bases not matched to a gene: 6. CDR1 is SEHNR, CDR2 FQNEAQ, per germline (reference sequence). The CDR3 region is CASSLAGTGVVDTQYF. As DNA, the CDR3 is TGTGCCAGCAGCTTAGCGGGGACAGGGGTGGTGGATACGCAGTATTTT.

The chain carries TRBV11-1 and TRBJ2-7; 10 bases match TRBD2. The CDR3 spans 14 residues. Germline CDR1 reads SGHAT; CDR2 reads FQDESV (reference sequence). V trimming: 5 bases; J trimming: 6 bases; junction bases outside the gene matches: 7. The CDR3 region has the DNA TGTGCCAGCAGCCCCGGGACTAGCGAGCTCGAGCAGTACTTC. The encoded protein is CASSPGTSELEQYF.

This clone came up many times. The gene calls are TRBV25-1 and TRBJ1-2, with 11 positions matching TRBD1. Germline loops: CDR1 MGHDK, CDR2 SYGVNS. After removal of 10 bases from V and 3 bases from J, the junction contained 7 bases not matched to a gene. This CDR3 is built from 14 residues. This CDR3 is CATYGQGADYGYTF. CDR3 in DNA: TGTGCCACCTATGGACAGGGGGCAGACTATGGCTACACCTTC.

The rearrangement uses TRBV5-1 and TRBJ2-5, with D possibly being TRBD2 (6 bases). Per germline, CDR1 SGHRS and CDR2 YFSETQ. V was clipped by 4 bases and J by 2 bases, with 12 bases between them. The CDR3 sequence is 14 residues long. The CDR3 region is CASSGGLPQETQYF. CDR3 nucleotides: TGCGCCAGCAGCGGGGGACTTCCTCAAGAGACCCAGTACTTC.

The CDR3 protein is CASRWGSLNNEQFF. CDR3 coding DNA: TGTGCCAGTAGATGGGGCTCGCTCAACAATGAGCAGTTCTTC. The genes are TRBV19 and TRBJ2-1, with a tentative D call TRBD1 (5 bases). Germline CDR1 LNHDA, CDR2 SQIVND (reference sequence). Trimming shortened V by 6 bases and J by 5 bases, and 14 bases separated the two germline ends. There are 14 residues in the CDR3.

In this sample, this clone turned up once. This chain links TRBV18 with TRBJ1-3, with a possible D match to TRBD1 (6 bases). The CDR3 consists of 16 residues. Germline V gene data show CDR1 as KGHSH and CDR2 as LQKENI. The ends were cut back, 3 bases at V and 4 bases at J, with 16 bases in the middle. The CDR3 DNA follows: TGTGCCAGCTCACCGAGTGGGCAGGGGAACGGAAACACCATATATTTT. The encoded protein is CASSPSGQGNGNTIYF. The full variable domain, rest sourced from reference TRBV18 and TRBJ1-3, is NAGVMQNPRHLVRRRGQEARLRCSPMKGHSHVYWYRQLPEEGLKFMVYLQKENIIDESGMPKERFSAEFPKEGPSILRIQQVVRGDSAAYFCASSPSGQGNGNTIYFGEGSWLTVV.

The rearrangement links TRBV19 to TRBJ1-2, with D possibly matching TRBD1 (5 bases). V dropped 5 bases and J dropped 2 bases, with 15 bases sitting between them. CDR1 and CDR2 (germline): LNHDA, SQIVND (reference sequence). The CDR3 is 15 amino acids. The CDR3 is CASSLLAGGNYGYTF. For the CDR3, the DNA is TGTGCCAGTAGTCTACTCGCCGGGGGGAACTATGGCTACACCTTC. The variable domain in full, with the rest retrieved from reference TRBV19 and TRBJ1-2, is DGGITQSPKYLFRKEGQNVTLSCEQNLNHDAMYWYRQDPGQGLRLIYYSQIVNDFQKGDIAEGYSVSREKKESFPLTVTSAQKNPTAFYLCASSLLAGGNYGYTFGSGTRLTVV.

The chain combines TRBV7-9 with TRBJ2-1, with TRBD1 matching over 8 bases. The length of the CDR3 is 16 residues. The ends lost 6 bases at V and 3 bases at J; junction bases unmatched: 10. The germline CDR1 and CDR2 sequences are SEHNR and FQNEAQ (reference sequence). The CDR3: CASSHNPGGYYNEQFF. DNA for the CDR3: TGTGCCAGCAGTCACAACCCAGGGGGCTACTACAATGAGCAGTTCTTC.

This chain joins TRBV18 and TRBJ2-1; weak D call: TRBD2 (6 bases). Germline lookup yields CDR1 KGHSH and CDR2 LQKENI. Between the trimmed V and J ends, which lost 2 bases and 5 bases, there was a span of 10 bases. CDR3 length equals 14 residues. The CDR3 DNA reads as TGTGCCAGCTCACCATCCCGGGAGAACAATGAGCAGTTCTTC. It yields the protein CASSPSRENNEQFF.

This sequence joins TRBV6-5 and TRBJ1-2; 7 nucleotides match TRBD1. V lost 7 bases to trimming and J lost 4 bases; unmatched junction nucleotides: 3. The CDR3 loop spans 12 amino acids. Germline values: CDR1 MNHEY, CDR2 SVGAGI. CDR3 residues: CASTRQGYGYTF. The CDR3 DNA reads as TGTGCCAGCACCAGACAGGGCTATGGCTACACCTTC.

The chain carries TRBV7-9 and TRBJ1-1; 11 bases align to TRBD1. The germline gives CDR1 SEHNR, CDR2 FQNEAQ (reference sequence). The CDR3 contains 16 residues. The junction had 10 bases not matched to a gene; V was cut back by 5 bases and J by 5 bases. This chain's CDR3 is CASSHAGTGGRTEAFF. CDR3 coding DNA: TGTGCCAGCAGCCATGCCGGGACAGGGGGGCGGACTGAAGCTTTCTTT.

The gene calls are TRBV6-5 and TRBJ2-7; D not certain. This CDR3 contains 13 residues. The germline CDR1 and CDR2 sequences are MNHEY and SVGAGI. With 5 bases removed from V and 3 bases from J, the gap between germline ends came to 11 bases. As DNA, the CDR3 is TGTGCCAGCAGTAGCTGGGCAGACTACGAGCAGTACTTC. The encoded protein is CASSSWADYEQYF.

V gene TRBV5-1 combines with J gene TRBJ1-2; D unresolved. Trimming cost V 0 bases and J 3 bases, with 6 bases left between them. Germline values: CDR1 SGHRS, CDR2 YFSETQ. The CDR3 sequence is 13 residues long. For the CDR3, the DNA is TGCGCCAGCAGCTTGGGTGTAGACTATGGCTACACCTTC. Encoded protein: CASSLGVDYGYTF.

V gene TRBV29-1 combines with J gene TRBJ1-5; 8 bases fit TRBD1. J was trimmed by 7 bases and V by 5 bases; bases with no gene match: 4. The CDR3 extends over 12 amino acids. In germline, CDR1 is SQVTM, CDR2 ANQGSEA. The CDR3 DNA follows: TGCAGCGTTTCGCAGGGGGCCCAGCCCCAGCATTTT. Protein product: CSVSQGAQPQHF.

The chain has TRBV2 and TRBJ1-3; no clear D. V was pared by 4 bases and J by 0 bases, with 7 bases between. This CDR3 is built from 14 residues. Per the germline V gene, CDR1 is SNHLY and CDR2 is FYNNEI. The CDR3 DNA reads as TGTGCCAGCAGTGGGGCCCGCTCTGGAAACACCATATATTTT. Amino acid sequence: CASSGARSGNTIYF.

J is TRBJ2-1 and V is TRBV9, with 7 positions matching TRBD1. The CDR3 covers 16 residues. Germline trimming cut 0 bases from V and 7 bases from J; bases unmatched to any gene: 10. CDR1 is SGDLS and CDR2 is YYNGEE in the germline V gene. CDR3 residues: CASSVVADPGGNEQFF. The DNA of the CDR3 is TGTGCCAGCAGCGTAGTGGCGGACCCAGGGGGAAATGAGCAGTTCTTC.

This clone was observed a single time. The chain recombines TRBV28 with TRBJ1-5; no clear D. The V gene's germline CDR1 is MDHEN and CDR2 SYDVKM. The CDR3 is 16 residues long. V lost 4 bases, J lost 4 bases, and 17 bases lay in between. CDR3 bases: TGTGCCAGCAGTTGGGCTTCCCAGGCCACGAATCAGCCCCAGCATTTT. As protein: CASSWASQATNQPQHF.

CDR3 residues: CASSSRGTQETQYF. CDR3 sequence (DNA): TGTGCCAGCAGCTCGAGAGGAACCCAAGAGACCCAGTACTTC. This chain uses TRBV11-2 with TRBJ2-5; D unresolved. Germline V gene lookup returns CDR1 SGHAT and CDR2 FQNNGV. V was clipped by 4 bases and J by 1 base, with 10 bases between them. The CDR3 sequence is 14 residues long.